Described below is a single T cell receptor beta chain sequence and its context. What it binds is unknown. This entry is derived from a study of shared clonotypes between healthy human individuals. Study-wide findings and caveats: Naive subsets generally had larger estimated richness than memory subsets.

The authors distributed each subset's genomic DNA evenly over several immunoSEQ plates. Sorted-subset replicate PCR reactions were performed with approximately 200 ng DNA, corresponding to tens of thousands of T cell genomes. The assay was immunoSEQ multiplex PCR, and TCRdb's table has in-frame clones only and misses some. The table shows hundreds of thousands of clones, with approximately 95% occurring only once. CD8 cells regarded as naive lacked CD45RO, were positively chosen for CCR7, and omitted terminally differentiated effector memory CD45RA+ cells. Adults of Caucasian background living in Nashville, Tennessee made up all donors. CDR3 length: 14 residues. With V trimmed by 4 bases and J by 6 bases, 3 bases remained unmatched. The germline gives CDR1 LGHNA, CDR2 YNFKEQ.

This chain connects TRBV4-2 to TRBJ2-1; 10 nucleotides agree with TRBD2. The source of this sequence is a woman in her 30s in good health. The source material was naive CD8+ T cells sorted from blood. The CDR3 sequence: CASSPAGGLNEQFF. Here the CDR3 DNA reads TGTGCCAGCAGCCCAGCGGGAGGGCTCAATGAGCAGTTCTTC.